The 5 T cell receptor beta chains below all came from one sample that was sequenced in a study of blood T cell repertoires in COVID-19. Some clones are missing from TCRdb's copy, which holds only in-frame ones; the method was immunoSEQ multiplex PCR. The sample lists roughly 200,000 clones, over 70% occurring once. The specimen was peripheral blood. The receptors were sampled from a woman in her forties with COVID-19, enrolled during active disease.

The chain combines TRBV7-9 with TRBJ2-7; tentatively, D is TRBD2 (5 bases). Per the germline V gene, CDR1 is SEHNR and CDR2 is FQNEAQ (reference sequence). Trimming pared 6 bases from V and 2 bases from J, leaving 11 bases between. This CDR3 contains 13 residues. The CDR3 DNA sequence: TGTGCCAGCAGTTCTCCGGGAACCTACGAGCAGTACTTC. As protein: CASSSPGTYEQYF.

J is TRBJ2-7 and V is TRBV24-1, with 7 bases fitting TRBD1. V gave up 7 bases and J gave up 2 bases; unmatched junction bases: 10. Germline V gene lookup returns CDR1 KGHDR and CDR2 SFDVKD. CDR3 length: 15 residues. The CDR3 DNA reads as TGTGCCACCAGGCGCGAGGGGGCTCGGACCTACGAGCAGTACTTC. Its protein product is CATRREGARTYEQYF.

The chain has TRBV5-6 and TRBJ2-5; 8 nucleotides match TRBD2. V shed 4 bases, J shed 5 bases, and the junction held 13 bases outside the gene matches. Per the germline V gene, CDR1 is SGHDT and CDR2 is YYEEEE. The CDR3 loop spans 16 amino acids. Here the CDR3 reads CASSLHQREKGETQYF. The CDR3 DNA reads as TGTGCCAGCAGCCTACACCAGCGGGAGAAGGGGGAGACCCAGTACTTC.

The chain carries TRBV7-8 and TRBJ1-6; a possible D gene is TRBD1 (5 bases). Looked up from germline, CDR1 is SGHVS and CDR2 is FQNEAQ. V lost 1 base and J 13 bases, leaving 5 bases between the germline ends. This CDR3 has 11 residues. The CDR3 protein is CASSLGQPLHF. Here the CDR3 DNA reads TGTGCCAGCAGCTTAGGACAGCCCCTCCACTTT.

The chain employs TRBV6-5 and TRBJ2-5; 8 bases are a match to TRBD1. Germline loops: CDR1 MNHEY, CDR2 SVGAGI. This CDR3 spans 16 amino acids. With 2 bases clipped from V and 5 bases from J, the junction kept 10 bases outside the gene matches. The CDR3 DNA reads TGTGCCAGCAGTTACCGCGGACAGGGTCCCCAGGAGACCCAGTACTTC. Residues: CASSYRGQGPQETQYF.